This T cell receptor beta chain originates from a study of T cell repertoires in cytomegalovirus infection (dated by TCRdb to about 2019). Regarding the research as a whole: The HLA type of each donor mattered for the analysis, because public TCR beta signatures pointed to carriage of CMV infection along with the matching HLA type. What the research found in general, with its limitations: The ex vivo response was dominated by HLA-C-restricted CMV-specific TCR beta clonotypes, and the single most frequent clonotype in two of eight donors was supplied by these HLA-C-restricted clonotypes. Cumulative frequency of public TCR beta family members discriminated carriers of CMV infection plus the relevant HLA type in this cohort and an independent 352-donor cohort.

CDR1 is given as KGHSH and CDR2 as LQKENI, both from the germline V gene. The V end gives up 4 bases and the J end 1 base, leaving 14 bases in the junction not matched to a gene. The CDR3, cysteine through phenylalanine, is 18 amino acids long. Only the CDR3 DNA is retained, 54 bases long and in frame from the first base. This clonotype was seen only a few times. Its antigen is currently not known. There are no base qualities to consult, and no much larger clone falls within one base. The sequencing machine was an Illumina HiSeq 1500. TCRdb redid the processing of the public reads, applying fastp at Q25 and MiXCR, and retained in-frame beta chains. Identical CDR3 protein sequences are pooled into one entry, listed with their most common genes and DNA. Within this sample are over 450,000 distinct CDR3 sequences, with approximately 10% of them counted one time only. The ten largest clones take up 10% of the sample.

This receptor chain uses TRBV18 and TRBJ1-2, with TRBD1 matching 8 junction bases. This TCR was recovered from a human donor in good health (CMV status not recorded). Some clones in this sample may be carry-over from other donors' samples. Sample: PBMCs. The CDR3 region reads CASSLLPRQGYLNYGYTF. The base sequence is TGTGCCAGCTCACTTCTGCCCCGACAGGGGTACCTTAACTATGGCTACACCTTC.